This T cell receptor (beta chain) was profiled in a study of T cells after somatic rescue of genetic block. Method: immunoSEQ multiplex PCR; TCRdb's copy keeps in-frame clones and lacks some. The sample holds around 57,000 clones, more than 90% seen once. The receptor was derived from a child younger than two. The sequencing sample was made of peripheral blood mononuclear cells (PBMCs).

CDR3 DNA: TGTGCCAGCAGCCCCGGGACAGCTAATGAAAAACTGTTTTTT. It yields the protein CASSPGTANEKLFF. The chain has TRBV2 and TRBJ1-4; 7 bases agree with TRBD1. The CDR3 extends over 14 amino acids. From germline, CDR1 is SNHLY and CDR2 FYNNEI. V dropped 6 bases and J dropped 3; count of bases not matched to a gene: 4.